This TCR beta chain emerged from a study of monozygotic twins with inflammatory bowel disease. Study observations and caveats: IBD patients carried less diverse TCRbeta repertoires (inverse Simpson) than healthy co-twins. IBD patients shared fewer clonotypes with other individuals than healthy twins, especially patients with disease activity signs.

CDR3 length equals 15 residues. Per the germline V gene, CDR1 is LGHNA and CDR2 is YSLEER. Eight distinct reactions (per sample) were used to make the cDNA. UMIs that included a 6-nucleotide sample barcode were added by template switching, which took place during cDNA synthesis. Reanalyzing the 5' RACE reads, TCRdb keeps one entry per CDR3 protein, without DNA. The sample is made up of 300,000 to 400,000 distinct CDR3 sequences, and the top ten hold around 2% of it. About this clonotype itself: As yet, its antigen is unknown.

The sequence came from a human donor with ulcerative colitis or Crohn's disease, or a healthy co-twin of an affected twin (not recorded which). This sequence joins TRBV4-3 and TRBJ1-2; the D call of TRBD1 rests on TCRdb alone, since no DNA is present to check it. The sequencing input was blood. The CDR3 here is CASSQAQTGMYGYTF.